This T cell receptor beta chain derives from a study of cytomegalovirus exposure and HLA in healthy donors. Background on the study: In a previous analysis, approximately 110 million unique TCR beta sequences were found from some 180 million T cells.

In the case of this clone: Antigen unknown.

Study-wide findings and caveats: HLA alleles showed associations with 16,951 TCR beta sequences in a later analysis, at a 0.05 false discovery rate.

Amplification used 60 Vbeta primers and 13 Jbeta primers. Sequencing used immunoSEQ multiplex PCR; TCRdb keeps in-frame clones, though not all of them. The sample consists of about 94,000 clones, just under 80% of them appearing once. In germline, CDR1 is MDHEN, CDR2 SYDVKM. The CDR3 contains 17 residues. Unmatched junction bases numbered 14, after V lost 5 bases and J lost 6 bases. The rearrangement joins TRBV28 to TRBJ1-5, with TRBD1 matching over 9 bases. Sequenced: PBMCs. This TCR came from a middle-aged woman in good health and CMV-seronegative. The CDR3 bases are TGTGCCAGCAGTATCACCGGGACAGGGTCGCTTAGTCAGCCCCAGCATTTT. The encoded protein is CASSITGTGSLSQPQHF.